This is a list of T cell receptor beta chains from one sample in a study of cytomegalovirus exposure and HLA in healthy donors. The protocol was immunoSEQ multiplex PCR, while the TCRdb copy is restricted to in-frame clones and leaves out a portion. The repertoire has 90,000 or so clones, approximately 64% of them found once; the top ten carry 5.9%. Material for sequencing was PBMCs. These TCRs come from a boy between 10 and 17 years old in good health and CMV-seropositive. CDR3s include the opening cysteine and the closing phenylalanine or tryptophan. A D gene is named only where the DNA matches it firmly. Not all rows give a size; the values are once, few, many and, for expanded clones, a class.

d_call,clone_size,j_call,v_call,cdr3_aa,cdr3_nt
TRBD1,NA,TRBJ2-7,TRBV11-2,CASSFTSGSGTGYYEQYF,TGTGCCAGCAGCTTTACCTCTGGATCGGGGACAGGGTATTACGAGCAGTACTTC
TRBD1,NA,TRBJ2-3,TRBV30,CAWTLSGQATDTQYF,TGTGCCTGGACCTTGTCGGGACAGGCTACAGATACGCAGTATTTT
NA,NA,TRBJ2-7,TRBV6-4,CASATVSYEQYF,TGTGCCAGCGCGACAGTTTCCTACGAGCAGTACTTC
NA,NA,TRBJ2-7,TRBV29-1,CSVSGDTPTYEQYF,TGCAGCGTCTCCGGTGACACCCCAACCTACGAGCAGTACTTC
NA,NA,TRBJ1-1,TRBV28,CASSLIQGNTEAFF,TGTGCCAGCAGTTTAATTCAGGGTAACACTGAAGCTTTCTTT
NA,few,TRBJ1-5,TRBV5-8,CASSLEGRVDSNQPQHF,TGTGCCAGCAGCTTGGAAGGCAGGGTCGATAGCAATCAGCCCCAGCATTTT
TRBD2,few,TRBJ2-1,TRBV14,CASSQVVAGGREQFF,TGTGCCAGCAGCCAAGTGGTAGCGGGGGGGCGGGAGCAGTTCTTC
TRBD1,NA,TRBJ1-5,TRBV4-1,CASSGDRTEQPQHF,TGCGCCAGCAGCGGGGACAGGACGGAACAGCCCCAGCATTTT
NA,NA,TRBJ2-7,TRBV27,CASSLGGGGINEQYF,TGTGCCAGCAGTTTGGGGGGTGGGGGAATCAACGAGCAGTACTTC
TRBD1,once,TRBJ1-6,TRBV9,CASSETGLRSPLHF,TGTGCCAGCAGCGAGACAGGGCTAAGATCACCCCTCCACTTT
NA,NA,TRBJ1-1,TRBV29-1,CSAYLNTEAFF,TGCAGCGCTTATTTGAACACTGAAGCTTTCTTT
NA,NA,TRBJ2-7,TRBV7-9,CATTGYLGDEQYF,TGTGCCACCACAGGGTATTTGGGTGACGAGCAGTACTTC
NA,NA,TRBJ1-1,TRBV9,CASAAGMNTEAFF,TGTGCCAGCGCGGCAGGGATGAACACTGAAGCTTTCTTT
TRBD1,NA,TRBJ2-7,TRBV29-1,CSVDGQGARYEQYF,TGCAGCGTGGACGGACAGGGGGCTAGGTACGAGCAGTACTTC
NA,NA,TRBJ2-7,TRBV6-5,CASSLGQGTYEQYF,TGTGCCAGCAGTTTGGGGCAGGGGACCTACGAGCAGTACTTC
TRBD1,few,TRBJ1-2,TRBV4-1,CASSLRVQGDGYTF,TGCGCCAGCAGCCTAAGGGTCCAGGGGGACGGCTACACCTTC
NA,NA,TRBJ1-4,TRBV4-1,CASSQDPNGAKLFF,TGCGCCAGCAGCCAAGATCCCAATGGGGCAAAACTGTTTTTT
TRBD1,NA,TRBJ1-6,TRBV28,CASSWTGANSPLHF,TGTGCCAGCAGTTGGACAGGGGCTAATTCACCCCTCCACTTT
NA,NA,TRBJ2-3,TRBV27,CASSRAVEDSTDTQYF,TGTGCCAGCAGCCGAGCGGTCGAAGATAGCACAGATACGCAGTATTTT
TRBD2,NA,TRBJ2-7,TRBV5-1,CASSLAGAPYEQYF,TGCGCCAGCAGCCTAGCGGGGGCCCCATACGAGCAGTACTTC
NA,few,TRBJ2-1,TRBV27,CASSLMPPAGRHNEQFF,TGTGCCAGCAGTTTAATGCCCCCCGCGGGGCGGCACAATGAGCAGTTCTTC
TRBD2,NA,TRBJ2-7,TRBV27,CASSPLAGASSYEQYF,TGTGCCAGCAGTCCGTTAGCGGGGGCTAGCTCCTACGAGCAGTACTTC
TRBD1,NA,TRBJ1-1,TRBV6-1,CASSGDRGTAAFF,TGTGCCAGCAGTGGAGACAGGGGGACTGCAGCTTTCTTT
NA,NA,TRBJ2-2,TRBV27,CASRRGNTGELFF,TGTGCCAGCAGGAGAGGGAACACCGGGGAGCTGTTTTTT
NA,NA,TRBJ1-1,TRBV19,CASSIGWEMNTEAFF,TGTGCCAGTAGTATAGGGTGGGAGATGAACACTGAAGCTTTCTTT
TRBD2,few,TRBJ2-5,TRBV5-1,CASSLDGLAGLETQYF,TGCGCCAGCAGCTTGGACGGACTAGCGGGTTTAGAGACCCAGTACTTC
TRBD2,NA,TRBJ2-3,TRBV11-2,CASSPQAGGGFRQYF,TGTGCCAGCAGCCCACAAGCGGGAGGGGGGTTTAGGCAGTATTTT